A single sample gave rise to the 6 T cell receptor beta chains below, sequenced in a study of post-analysis software for immune sequencing data. The library was made from cDNA and included unique molecular identifiers. A single record per CDR3 protein comes from TCRdb applying MiXCR to the PCR reads. The table lists roughly 430,000 distinct CDR3 sequences, 39% of them singletons. Study results and caveats: With TRBV5-6, TRBV5-1 and TRBV20-1 included, 4 or 5 TRBV segments were more frequent in patients than in controls.

For these TCRs, the target antigens are not known. The sequencing input was blood. The source is a girl aged 2-10 years with multiple sclerosis.

This clonotype was picked up one time. The chain employs TRBV10-3 and TRBJ2-3; no firm D call. Germline CDR1 and CDR2: ENHRY and SYGVKD. V lost 3 bases to trimming and J lost 2 bases, with 12 bases between them. CDR3 length equals 15 residues. The CDR3: CAISDRTFYTDTQYF. The CDR3, as DNA: TGTGCCATCAGTGACCGGACGTTTTACACAGATACGCAGTATTTT.

This clonotype was seen more than once but under ten times. The rearrangement links TRBV12-3 or TRBV12-4 to TRBJ1-5; 9 bases are shared with TRBD1. V shed 4 bases and J 1 base; nucleotides not matched to a gene: 2. The CDR3 extends over 15 amino acids. This CDR3 is CASSWTGESNQPQHF. The CDR3 DNA follows: TGTGCCAGCAGTTGGACAGGGGAAAGCAATCAGCCCCAGCATTTT.

The CDR3 reads CASSLSAGAPTTQYF. DNA of the CDR3: TGTGCCAGCAGTTTGTCGGCGGGAGCCCCAACAACCCAGTACTTC. This chain joins TRBV12-3 or TRBV12-4 and TRBJ2-5; 7 bases fit TRBD2. V trimming: 3 bases; J trimming: 8 bases; junction bases outside the gene matches: 12. The CDR3 length is 15 residues.

This clonotype was seen a few times. The chain recombines TRBV7-9 with TRBJ2-7, with 7 bases aligning to TRBD2. Germline CDR1 SEHNR, CDR2 FQNEAQ (reference sequence). With V trimmed by 5 bases and J by 3 bases, 19 bases remained unmatched. This CDR3 is built from 18 residues. CDR3 sequence: CASSPGHAYRRGSYEQYF. CDR3 bases: TGTGCCAGCAGCCCCGGCCACGCTTACAGGCGGGGGAGCTACGAGCAGTACTTC.

The chain links TRBV24-1 to TRBJ2-3; D perhaps matches TRBD1 (5 bases). V was pared by 4 bases and J by 5 bases, with 12 bases between. Germline loops: CDR1 KGHDR, CDR2 SFDVKD. The CDR3 length is 14 residues. The CDR3 region is CATSEPGIQDTQYF. The CDR3 DNA reads as TGTGCCACCAGTGAACCAGGGATTCAAGATACGCAGTATTTT.

CDR3 protein: CASGPMGQGYNEQFF. CDR3 in DNA: TGTGCCAGCGGACCCATGGGACAGGGGTACAATGAGCAGTTCTTC. The chain links TRBV25-1 to TRBJ2-1; TRBD1 matches at 10 bases. This CDR3 contains 15 residues. Trimming took 8 bases from V and 4 from J; bases not matched to a gene: 8. CDR1 MGHDK and CDR2 SYGVNS come from the germline V gene.